This is a list of T cell receptor beta chains from one sample in a study of cytomegalovirus exposure and HLA in healthy donors. Produced via immunoSEQ multiplex PCR; TCRdb's table is partial and in-frame only. Of over 95,000 clones in the sample, 76% were seen once. What was sequenced was PBMCs. The origin of the receptors is a woman in her thirties or forties in good health and CMV-seropositive. Both conserved end residues are part of each CDR3. The D gene is left open where the match is weak. Clone size is stated in some rows and not others, as once, few, many or a class when expanded.

V	D	size	J	DNA	CDR3
TRBV21-1	-	-	TRBJ1-2	TGTGCCAGCAGCAAGGGGCTCCCTGGGAACTATGGCTACACCTTC	CASSKGLPGNYGYTF
TRBV10-3	-	-	TRBJ1-1	TGTGCCATCAGTGCGATAAGCCCTGAGACTGAAGCTTTCTTT	CAISAISPETEAFF
TRBV6-1	TRBD1	-	TRBJ2-2	TGTGCCGGAGGACAGGGTCCGACCACCGGGGAGCTGTTTTTT	CAGGQGPTTGELFF
TRBV5-1	TRBD1	-	TRBJ1-4	TGCGCCAGCAGCATGGACAGGGGTAATGAAAAACTGTTTTTT	CASSMDRGNEKLFF
TRBV19	TRBD1	-	TRBJ1-2	TGTGCCAGTAGTAGGACAGGGGCTTATGGCTACACCTTC	CASSRTGAYGYTF
TRBV9	TRBD2	-	TRBJ2-1	TGTGCCAGCAGCGTCGGACTAGCGGACTTTAACAATGAGCAGTTCTTC	CASSVGLADFNNEQFF
TRBV5-8	-	-	TRBJ1-3	TGTGCCAGCAGCTTCGAGGGTAATGGAAACACCATATATTTT	CASSFEGNGNTIYF
TRBV5-6	-	-	TRBJ1-2	TGTGCCACAAACTCCCGGGGACTTCCTTTCTATGGCTACACCTTC	CATNSRGLPFYGYTF
TRBV6-1	-	-	TRBJ1-5	TGTGCCAGCAGTGTAGAGAACAATCAGCCCCAGCATTTT	CASSVENNQPQHF
TRBV7-2	-	few	TRBJ2-2	TGTGCCAGCACCCTACGGGGGACAGATAACACCGGGGAGCTGTTTTTT	CASTLRGTDNTGELFF
TRBV5-1	-	-	TRBJ1-1	TGCGCCAGCAGCTTGATCAGGGATCCCTTATCAATAGCTTTCTTT	CASSLIRDPLSIAFF
TRBV2	-	-	TRBJ2-5	TGTGCCAGCAAAGGTGGGGCTCGGGAGACCCAGTACTTC	CASKGGARETQYF
TRBV7-2	TRBD2	-	TRBJ2-5	TGTGCCAGCAGCCGGGCCCCAGCGGGGGAGACCCAGTACTTC	CASSRAPAGETQYF
TRBV4-1	TRBD2	-	TRBJ2-1	TGCGCCAGCAGCCCAAAGCCTTGGACTAGCGGGGGGGCAAATGAGCAGTTCTTC	CASSPKPWTSGGANEQFF
TRBV10-1	-	-	TRBJ1-6	TGCGCCAGCAGTGAGGCGCAGGCAAGCTCCTATAATTCACCCCTCCACTTT	CASSEAQASSYNSPLHF
TRBV29-1	-	-	TRBJ2-7	TGCAGCGTCGCAACTTCCTACGAGCAGTACTTC	CSVATSYEQYF
TRBV6-5	-	-	TRBJ1-2	TGTGCCAGCAGGCGACAGGTTGGTGGCTACACCTTC	CASRRQVGGYTF
TRBV28	-	few	TRBJ1-1	TGTGCCAGCAGTGTGTTAGGGGCCGGCACTGAAGCTTTCTTT	CASSVLGAGTEAFF
TRBV6-5	TRBD1	-	TRBJ1-4	TGTGCCAGCAGCGAACAGGGGGCGGGTAATGAAAAACTGTTTTTT	CASSEQGAGNEKLFF
TRBV11-2	-	-	TRBJ1-2	TGTGCCAGCAGCCGTGGGGCCGACTATGGCTACACCTTC	CASSRGADYGYTF
TRBV2	TRBD2	-	TRBJ2-1	TGTGCCAGCAGGCCGGGACTAGCGGGAGGAATGCAGCAGTTCTTC	CASRPGLAGGMQQFF
TRBV6-1	-	-	TRBJ2-1	TGTGCCAGCAGTGAAGCGGCAGGGGCCTACAATGAGCAGTTCTTC	CASSEAAGAYNEQFF
TRBV7-6	TRBD1	once	TRBJ2-7	TGTGCCAGCAGCTTCCGGACAGGGGAGTCCTACGAGCAGTACTTC	CASSFRTGESYEQYF
TRBV4-2	-	-	TRBJ1-3	TGTGCCAGCAGCCAAAACCTAGGGGCCTTCTCTGGAAACACCATATATTTT	CASSQNLGAFSGNTIYF